The next 7 T cell receptor beta chains were all read from a single sample in a study of response to subunit inactivated influenza vaccine. TCRdb used MiXCR to reprocess the RT-PCR reads, holding one entry per CDR3 protein. The data contain about 800,000 distinct CDR3 sequences, less than 25% of them singletons. The sequenced sample was PBMCs from blood, obtained more than 4 days after vaccination. The receptors were gathered from a man in his fifties who received an inactivated influenza vaccine.

This clonotype was seen a few times. The chain uses TRBV5-1 and TRBJ2-1; 8 bases agree with TRBD1. This CDR3 has 14 amino acids. V shed 4 bases and J 4 bases; nucleotides not matched to a gene: 4. Germline V gives CDR1 SGHRS, CDR2 YFSETQ. The CDR3 loop is CASSPGQDYNEQFF. The CDR3 DNA follows: TGCGCCAGCAGCCCGGGACAGGATTACAATGAGCAGTTCTTC.

The rearrangement joins TRBV20-1 to TRBJ2-7; 9 positions agree with TRBD1. The CDR3 contains 14 residues. CDR1 and CDR2 (germline): DFQATT, SNEGSKA (reference sequence). After removal of 1 base from V and 6 bases from J, the junction contained 7 bases not matched to a gene. CDR3 bases: TGCAGTGCTAGAGTTCGGGACAGGGTATCCGAGCAGTACTTC. It specifies CSARVRDRVSEQYF.

The rearrangement links TRBV10-3 to TRBJ2-7; D gene unclear. This CDR3 comprises 13 residues. Germline V lookup: CDR1 ENHRY, CDR2 SYGVKD. V shed 2 bases and J shed 3 bases, with 8 bases lying between them. CDR3 nucleotides: TGTGCCATCAGTGAGACTACTGGCTACGAGCAGTACTTC. It is translated as CAISETTGYEQYF.

The chain carries TRBV4-2 and TRBJ2-3; 16 bases line up with TRBD2. The CDR3 length is 20 residues. The V gene end was trimmed by 6 bases and the J gene end by 2 bases; junction bases not matched to a gene: 14. The V gene's germline CDR1 is LGHNA and CDR2 YNFKEQ. The CDR3 spells CASRAARGLAGGTSTDTQYF. Written as DNA, the CDR3 is TGTGCCAGCAGGGCGGCCAGGGGACTAGCGGGGGGGACGTCCACAGATACGCAGTATTTT.

This chain joins TRBV5-1 and TRBJ2-7; perhaps TRBD1 as D (6 bases). Germline assignment: CDR1 SGHRS and CDR2 YFSETQ. The CDR3 spans 13 residues. Trimming cost V 3 bases and J 6 bases, with 13 bases left between them. The CDR3 protein is CASSSATGLEQYF. The CDR3 DNA follows: TGCGCCAGCAGCTCCGCGACAGGCCTCGAGCAGTACTTC.

This clonotype was seen a few times. The chain couples TRBV10-3 to TRBJ2-1; D is unresolved. Germline V CDR1 and CDR2: ENHRY, SYGVKD. The CDR3 length is 14 residues. Deletions cut 11 bases from V and 6 bases from J, with 20 bases between. The CDR3 here is CASDPVGMSNEQFF. CDR3 DNA: TGTGCCTCGGACCCCGTTGGGATGTCCAATGAGCAGTTCTTC.

This clonotype appeared a few times. The chain carries TRBV20-1 and TRBJ2-1; 12 bases are shared with TRBD2. The trim removed 6 bases at V and 1 base at J, leaving 4 bases unmatched. The CDR3 covers 15 residues. The germline CDR1 and CDR2 sequences are DFQATT and SNEGSKA (reference sequence). CDR3 in DNA: TGCAGTGCCCAAGGACTAGCGGGATCCTACAATGAGCAGTTCTTC. Translation gives CSAQGLAGSYNEQFF.